Included here is one T cell receptor beta chain sequence, with context. This entry belongs to a study of blood T cell repertoires in COVID-19. Sequencing used immunoSEQ multiplex PCR; TCRdb keeps in-frame clones, though not all of them. The table lists 140,000 or so clones, roughly nine tenths of them singletons. Looked up from germline, CDR1 is SEHNR and CDR2 is FQNEAQ (reference sequence). There are 13 residues in the CDR3. With 5 bases removed from V and 0 bases from J, the gap between germline ends came to 7 bases. This receptor was taken from a human donor in a cohort sampled during active COVID-19. Sequenced: peripheral blood. J is TRBJ1-1 and V is TRBV7-9; the D is unclear. Written as DNA, the CDR3 is TGTGCCAGCAGCCCGCAGTTGAACACTGAAGCTTTCTTT. Translating it yields CASSPQLNTEAFF.